These 8 T cell receptor beta chains were sequenced from one sample in a study of blood T cell repertoires in COVID-19. The repertoire was sequenced with immunoSEQ multiplex PCR; TCRdb's copy has only in-frame clones and lacks some. Among around 97,000 clones listed, roughly nine tenths were seen once. Source material: peripheral blood. Source of these receptors: a human donor in a cohort sampled during active COVID-19.

V usage is TRBV5-6 and J usage is TRBJ1-4; D is ambiguous. V lost 0 bases and J lost 4, with 13 bases in between. The CDR3 sequence is 16 residues long. The germline V gene has CDR1 SGHDT and CDR2 YYEEEE. This chain's CDR3 is CASSLAVSGLNEKLFF. Written as DNA, the CDR3 is TGTGCCAGCAGCTTGGCCGTTTCAGGACTTAATGAAAAACTGTTTTTT.

V usage is TRBV18 and J usage is TRBJ2-3, with 11 nucleotides matching TRBD2. CDR1 is KGHSH, CDR2 LQKENI, per germline. The CDR3 sequence is 16 residues long. The J segment lost 4 bases and the V segment lost 4 bases, leaving 7 bases of the junction unmatched. The CDR3 is CASSLRTSGSADTQYF. CDR3 sequence (DNA): TGTGCCAGCTCACTGCGAACTAGCGGGAGTGCAGATACGCAGTATTTT.

J is TRBJ2-3 and V is TRBV24-1; D is possibly TRBD1 (5 bases). CDR3 size: 16 residues. Germline CDR1 KGHDR, CDR2 SFDVKD. Trimming left V 3 bases short and J 2 bases short, with 14 bases between. The CDR3 DNA is TGTGCCACCAGTGATCGCCATGACAGACTCACAGATACGCAGTATTTT. Amino acids: CATSDRHDRLTDTQYF.

The J gene is TRBJ2-2, the V gene TRBV5-6, with D tentatively TRBD2 (6 bases). The germline CDR1 and CDR2 sequences are SGHDT and YYEEEE. CDR3 size: 16 residues. The V end was cut by 4 bases, the J end by 1 base, with 14 bases between. The CDR3 is CASSLALAENTGELFF. The CDR3 DNA sequence: TGTGCCAGCAGCCTAGCTTTAGCGGAGAACACCGGGGAGCTGTTTTTT.

The chain couples TRBV12-3 or TRBV12-4 to TRBJ2-5; TRBD2 matches 8 bases. V was pared by 7 bases and J by 9 bases, with 10 bases of the junction left unmatched. This CDR3 comprises 13 residues. CDR3 sequence (DNA): TGTGCCAGCAAAAGAGCTAGCGGGTCTGCCCAGTACTTC. Translation: CASKRASGSAQYF.

V gene TRBV5-1 combines with J gene TRBJ2-2; D might be TRBD1 (5 bases). There are 15 residues in the CDR3. CDR1 is SGHRS, CDR2 YFSETQ, per germline. V was clipped by 0 bases and J by 4 bases, with 10 bases between them. CDR3 sequence: CASSLDAGITGELFF. CDR3 bases: TGCGCCAGCAGCTTGGATGCAGGGATCACCGGGGAGCTGTTTTTT.

The chain couples TRBV28 to TRBJ2-3; the match to TRBD1 covers 7 bases. V shed 5 bases, J shed 4 bases, and the junction held 3 bases outside the gene matches. Germline V gives CDR1 MDHEN, CDR2 SYDVKM. This CDR3 is built from 13 residues. This chain's CDR3 is CASSTTGADTQYF. The CDR3 DNA reads as TGTGCCAGCAGTACTACAGGGGCAGATACGCAGTATTTT. Full variable domain (remainder filled in from reference TRBV28 and TRBJ2-3): DVKVTQSSRYLVKRTGEKVFLECVQDMDHENMFWYRQDPGLGLRLIYFSYDVKMKEKGDIPEGYSVSREKKERFSLILESASTNQTSMYLCASSTTGADTQYFGPGTRLTVL.

V gene TRBV2 combines with J gene TRBJ1-6; D is perhaps TRBD1 (5 bases). CDR1 SNHLY and CDR2 FYNNEI come from the germline V gene. V lost 8 bases and J 9 bases, leaving 11 bases between the germline ends. This CDR3 has 12 amino acids. Written as DNA, the CDR3 is TGTGCCAGCCTAGGGGAGGGTTCACCCCTCCACTTT. It translates to CASLGEGSPLHF.